Listed here are 23 T cell receptor beta chains from one sample, sequenced in a study of cytomegalovirus exposure and HLA in healthy donors. Profiled with immunoSEQ multiplex PCR; TCRdb holds only in-frame clones, not every one. This sample has 150,000 to 200,000 clones, with about 82% found just once. Sequencing input: PBMCs. The receptors shown here come from a man in his thirties or forties in good health and CMV-seropositive.

The chain couples TRBV19 to TRBJ2-1, with 11 bases identical to TRBD1. The CDR3 runs to 15 residues. CDR1 is LNHDA and CDR2 is SQIVND in the germline V gene (reference sequence). J lost 3 bases, V lost 4 bases, and 2 bases had no gene match. CDR3 sequence: CASSRGTGGYNEQFF. The CDR3 bases are TGTGCCAGTAGTAGGGGGACAGGGGGCTACAATGAGCAGTTCTTC.

This sequence joins TRBV18 and TRBJ2-7; maybe TRBD2 (7 bases). The CDR3 covers 17 residues. V was pared by 3 bases and J by 1 base, with 19 bases between. Germline assignment: CDR1 KGHSH and CDR2 LQKENI. CDR3: CASSPTSGGGASYEQYF. CDR3 bases: TGTGCCAGCTCACCGACGTCTGGTGGGGGGGCATCCTACGAGCAGTACTTC.

This clone was detected only a few times. J is TRBJ2-3 and V is TRBV21-1; TRBD2 reflects the table's D call only, with no check against the DNA. TRBV21-1 is deemed a pseudogene. The CDR3 sequence is 17 residues long. The CDR3 DNA reads as TGTGCCAGCAGCGCAAGGGAGACTGACTCTTACACAGATACGCAGTATTTT. Residues: CASSARETDSYTDTQYF.

The chain employs TRBV27 and TRBJ2-7; D possibly corresponds to TRBD1 (6 bases). Germline CDR1 is MNHEY and CDR2 is SMNVEV (reference sequence). The CDR3 is 13 amino acids. V was pared by 5 bases and J by 2 bases, with 10 bases between. The CDR3 DNA reads TGTGCCAGCAGTCCGGGGACACCCTACGAGCAGTACTTC. Its translation is CASSPGTPYEQYF.

The chain employs TRBV12-5 and TRBJ1-1; D unclear. V was cut by 1 base and J by 7 bases, with 4 bases left in between. The CDR3 runs to 11 residues. Germline CDR1 and CDR2: LGHNT and FRNRAP. The CDR3 DNA is TGTGCTAGTGGTTTGGCCGGTGAAGCTTTCTTT. Amino acids: CASGLAGEAFF.

The chain has TRBV7-2 and TRBJ1-4; D is unclear. CDR1 is SGHTA and CDR2 is FQGNSA in the germline V gene. The CDR3 is made up of 14 amino acids. The V and J ends lost 3 bases and 3 bases respectively, with 8 bases between them. CDR3 sequence: CASSFQASNEKLFF. The CDR3, as DNA: TGTGCCAGCAGCTTTCAGGCGTCTAATGAAAAACTGTTTTTT.

This clone was picked up a small number of times. This sequence joins TRBV10-2 and TRBJ2-7; a weak D match, TRBD1 (5 bases). Trimming took off 0 bases at V and 0 bases at J, with 12 bases between the two ends. This CDR3 is 16 amino acids long. Germline V lookup: CDR1 WSHSY, CDR2 SAAADI. The CDR3 spells CASSESSQGSSYEQYF. The DNA of the CDR3 is TGCGCCAGCAGTGAGTCTTCGCAGGGAAGCTCCTACGAGCAGTACTTC.

The chain uses TRBV29-1 and TRBJ1-3; TRBD1 matches at 9 bases. From germline, CDR1 is SQVTM and CDR2 ANQGSEA. The CDR3 is made up of 15 amino acids. V lost 6 bases and J lost 7; bases outside the gene matches: 13. The CDR3 sequence: CSVSPGTGMGNTIYF. CDR3 nucleotide sequence: TGCAGCGTGTCACCCGGGACAGGGATGGGTAACACCATATATTTT. Using reference TRBV29-1 and TRBJ1-3 for the parts outside the CDR3, the full variable domain is SAVISQKPSRDICQRGTSLTIQCQVDSQVTMMFWYRQQPGQSLTLIATANQGSEATYESGFVIDKFPISRPNLTFSTLTVSNMSPEDSSIYLCSVSPGTGMGNTIYFGEGSWLTVV.

This sequence joins TRBV19 and TRBJ1-1; 8 bases line up with TRBD1. CDR1 and CDR2 from the germline V gene are LNHDA and SQIVND (reference sequence). V lost 5 bases, J lost 5 bases, and 16 bases stayed unmatched. CDR3 length equals 17 residues. CDR3 coding DNA: TGTGCCAGTAGTGCACCCGGACAGGGTCTCCGTGGGACTGAAGCTTTCTTT. As protein: CASSAPGQGLRGTEAFF. Looking up the rest from reference TRBV19 and TRBJ1-1 gives the full variable domain: DGGITQSPKYLFRKEGQNVTLSCEQNLNHDAMYWYRQDPGQGLRLIYYSQIVNDFQKGDIAEGYSVSREKKESFPLTVTSAQKNPTAFYLCASSAPGQGLRGTEAFFGQGTRLTVV.

The V and J genes are TRBV7-8 and TRBJ2-2, with TRBD2 matching over 11 bases. CDR3 length: 15 amino acids. CDR1 and CDR2 (germline): SGHVS, FQNEAQ. V dropped 11 bases and J dropped 2; count of bases not matched to a gene: 7. CDR3 coding DNA: TGTGCCGGGCTACTAGCGGGGGAAAACACCGGGGAGCTGTTTTTT. It codes for CAGLLAGENTGELFF.

The chain is built from TRBV6-5 and TRBJ1-1; possible D gene TRBD1, 6 bases. Germline lookup yields CDR1 MNHEY and CDR2 SVGAGI. There are 14 residues in the CDR3. V lost 0 bases and J 3 bases, leaving 8 bases between the germline ends. The CDR3 loop is CASSYSQGYTEAFF. The DNA for the CDR3 is TGTGCCAGCAGTTACTCACAGGGTTACACTGAAGCTTTCTTT.

This chain uses TRBV30 with TRBJ1-5; no clear D gene. The germline V gene has CDR1 GTSNPN and CDR2 SVGIG (reference sequence). There are 13 residues in the CDR3. Deletions cut 2 bases from V and 5 bases from J, with 10 bases between. CDR3: CAWSTRSDQPQHF. The CDR3 nucleotides read TGTGCCTGGAGTACTAGGAGTGATCAGCCCCAGCATTTT.

V usage is TRBV27 and J usage is TRBJ1-5; D is undetermined. The CDR3 is made up of 13 amino acids. Germline CDR1 and CDR2: MNHEY and SMNVEV (reference sequence). V dropped 4 bases and J dropped 3 bases, with 7 bases sitting between them. CDR3 nucleotide sequence: TGTGCCAGCAGTTACGCAGTCAATCAGCCCCAGCATTTT. It is translated as CASSYAVNQPQHF.

The V gene is TRBV5-1, the J gene TRBJ2-5, with a weak D call TRBD1 (5 bases). From germline, CDR1 is SGHRS and CDR2 YFSETQ. The ends were cut back, 7 bases at V and 5 bases at J, with 15 bases in the middle. CDR3 length: 13 amino acids. CDR3 residues: CASSYQGRETQYF. For the CDR3, the DNA is TGCGCCAGCTCATATCAGGGTAGGGAGACCCAGTACTTC.

V is TRBV9 and J is TRBJ2-5, with 12 bases that match TRBD2. The CDR3 totals 15 residues. J lost 4 bases, V lost 4 bases, and 5 bases had no gene match. CDR1 is SGDLS and CDR2 is YYNGEE in the germline V gene. DNA for the CDR3: TGTGCCAGCAGCTTGACTAGCGGGGGTTCAGAGACCCAGTACTTC. Its protein product is CASSLTSGGSETQYF.

The rearrangement links TRBV18 to TRBJ1-5, with D tentatively TRBD1 (6 bases). CDR1 KGHSH and CDR2 LQKENI come from the germline V gene. Trimming removed 2 bases from V and 7 bases from J, with 21 bases in between. The CDR3 runs to 17 residues. This CDR3 is CASSPYFREQGIQPQHF. The CDR3 nucleotides are TGTGCCAGCTCACCATATTTTAGGGAACAGGGAATCCAGCCCCAGCATTTT.

The J gene is TRBJ1-4, the V gene TRBV5-1; 10 nucleotides align to TRBD1. V gave up 6 bases and J gave up 6 bases; unmatched junction bases: 2. The CDR3 sequence is 13 residues long. Per the germline V gene, CDR1 is SGHRS and CDR2 is YFSETQ. Here the CDR3 reads CASTDRGDEKLFF. The DNA of the CDR3 is TGCGCCAGCACGGACAGGGGGGATGAAAAACTGTTTTTT. Drawing the rest from reference TRBV5-1 and TRBJ1-4, the complete variable domain is KAGVTQTPRYLIKTRGQQVTLSCSPISGHRSVSWYQQTPGQGLQFLFEYFSETQRNKGNFPGRFSGRQFSNSRSEMNVSTLELGDSALYLCASTDRGDEKLFFGSGTQLSVL.

The chain has TRBV5-1 and TRBJ1-1; D unresolved. V was shortened by 1 base and J by 1 base, with 8 bases between the two germline ends. The CDR3 consists of 14 residues. In germline, CDR1 is SGHRS, CDR2 YFSETQ. In DNA form, the CDR3 reads TGCGCCAGCAGCTTGACAGTTCCGAACACTGAAGCTTTCTTT. The encoded protein is CASSLTVPNTEAFF.

J is TRBJ1-2 and V is TRBV18; tentative D call: TRBD1 (5 bases). The germline V and J ends were trimmed by 1 base and 1 base, with 13 bases remaining between them. The germline CDR1 and CDR2 sequences are KGHSH and LQKENI. The CDR3 is made up of 16 amino acids. Here the CDR3 DNA reads TGTGCCAGCTCACCACAAGACAGAAACCTTAACTATGGCTACACCTTC. Its translation: CASSPQDRNLNYGYTF.

This clone came up a few times. V is TRBV6-5 and J is TRBJ1-6, with a possible D match to TRBD1 (5 bases). V was pared by 2 bases and J by 10 bases, with 15 bases between. Germline-derived CDR1 and CDR2 are MNHEY and SVGAGI. There are 15 residues in the CDR3. The DNA of the CDR3 is TGTGCCAGCAGTTACAATCCGGGGGAGGGGTCACCCCTCCACTTT. This gives the protein CASSYNPGEGSPLHF.

This chain uses TRBV18 with TRBJ2-5; TRBD1 is a possible D gene (6 bases). CDR3 size: 13 residues. V was trimmed by 3 bases and J by 3 bases, leaving 8 bases between them. Per the germline V gene, CDR1 is KGHSH and CDR2 is LQKENI. Here the CDR3 DNA reads TGTGCCAGCTCACCTCGACAGGAAGAGACCCAGTACTTC. Amino acids: CASSPRQEETQYF.

The chain links TRBV11-2 to TRBJ1-6, with a weak D call TRBD1 (6 bases). The CDR3 covers 17 residues. V gave up 0 bases and J gave up 2 bases, with 11 bases separating them. Germline loops: CDR1 SGHAT, CDR2 FQNNGV. In DNA, the CDR3 is TGTGCCAGCAGCTTAGATCAGGACAGTACCTATAATTCACCCCTCCACTTT. It translates to CASSLDQDSTYNSPLHF.

V usage is TRBV11-3 and J usage is TRBJ1-5; D gene ambiguous. Germline V gives CDR1 SGHNT, CDR2 YENEEA. V lost 3 bases and J 0 bases, leaving 9 bases between the germline ends. The CDR3 has 15 residues. The CDR3: CASSFRGISNQPQHF. The CDR3 bases are TGTGCCAGCAGCTTCCGCGGGATTAGCAATCAGCCCCAGCATTTT.